These T cell receptor beta chains were read from a single sample in a study of cytotoxic CD8 clonotypes in ibrutinib-treated CLL. Profiled with immunoSEQ multiplex PCR; TCRdb holds only in-frame clones, not every one. The sample lists more than 30,000 clones, roughly two thirds occurring once. Sequences were derived from PBMCs, sampled before ibrutinib treatment. The receptor set was obtained from a human donor with chronic lymphocytic leukemia. Each CDR3 is given with its conserved first and last residue.

j_call v_call cdr3_aa
TRBJ1-1 TRBV19 CASSIQGQNTEAFF
TRBJ2-7 TRBV2 CASREAGQYF
TRBJ2-7 TRBV28 CASRNRPSGSYSYEQYF
TRBJ1-4 TRBV7-9 CASSFSTGLNEKLFF
TRBJ1-4 TRBV7-9 CASSLSQGWGKLFF
TRBJ2-7 TRBV12-5 CASALGRAEQYF
TRBJ1-2 TRBV5-1 CASSRYQGYGYTF
TRBJ1-4 TRBV11-2 CASSLGSGGFELFF
TRBJ1-6 TRBV18 CASSPRRSSSYNSPLHF
TRBJ1-2 TRBV2 CASIRGQGNYGYTF
TRBJ2-7 TRBV5-1 CASSLGIFYEQYF
TRBJ2-5 TRBV7-3 CASSRLAGLQETQYF
TRBJ2-1 TRBV27 CASSLSPGAGFSYNEQFF
TRBJ2-1 TRBV14 CASGVRYNEQFF
TRBJ1-3 TRBV4-1 CASSQAAAAGGNTIYF